This TCR beta chain was found in a study of shared clonotypes between healthy human individuals (dated by TCRdb to 2020 to 2022). General notes on the study: A couple of women and a few men aged 18 to 49 years were included in the cohort. For each donor, three plates each were used for CD4 naive and CD4 memory, two plates were used for CD8 naive, and one plate was used for CD8 memory. Blood TCR repertoires of about five healthy adults were deeply sequenced to estimate repertoire size and the extent of clonotype sharing between individuals. To increase sequencing depth and limit assay-specific biases, TCR repertoire library preparation and sequencing were carried out by different laboratories using diverse techniques. Each donor's leukapheresis produced roughly between about 0.8 and 10 billion PBMCs. Study-level results and caveats: Only blood was sampled, and tissue TCR repertoires likely differ from those in blood. Pairwise subsampling indicated that sequencing depth was expected to affect the degree of clonotype sharing among donors. Even with the large sequencing depth, rarefaction of the sorted-subset datasets indicated that sequencing was incomplete. Estimated clonotype richness was generally larger for naive than for memory subsets. The genetic and exposure-history diversity represented was limited by the small number of donors. Compared with non-shared clonotypes, clonotypes shared by all four sorted-subset donors had higher generation probabilities. When several donors were compared, the shared fraction of clonotypes was approximately 5% for naive CD4, more than 3% for naive CD8, roughly 2.5% for memory CD4, and 0.35% to 0.4% for memory CD8.

To note about this clone: This receptor's antigen is unknown. Per-nucleotide qualities are absent, and no much larger clonotype sits a single base away.

Relative to germline, V is missing 5 bases and J is missing 5 bases, with 8 bases of the junction outside any gene match. CDR1 is given as MNHNY and CDR2 as SVGAGI, both from the germline V gene (reference sequence). Measured from the cysteine to the phenylalanine, the CDR3 is 16 residues long. Just the 48-base CDR3 DNA is kept, in frame starting at base 1. Using the deep immunoSEQ assay, multiplex PCR amplified TCR CDR3 regions from genomic DNA. For each cell subset, the extracted genomic DNA was distributed evenly across all wells of several immunoSEQ 96-well plates, and each plate served as one replicate. For sorted subsets, around 200 ng genomic DNA, equal to 25,000 to 35,000 T cell genomes, was loaded into each replicate PCR. The purified libraries were quantified using a Qubit 3.0 fluorometer, sized with a Bioanalyzer 2100, and then quantified again using the KAPA Library Quantification kit. Each immunoSEQ 96-well plate was sequenced on its own single-read 150-cycle Illumina NextSeq 550 flow cell. Per the authors' processing: The immunoSEQ output contained only junctional sequences without quality scores, so filtering could not match that applied to full-length reads. To assign V/J genes and CDR3, sequences were annotated against IMGT germline references using PyIR, a Python wrapper for IgBLAST v1.9. Reads were removed for weak V/J assignments (E-value above 1e-6), missing CDR3, stop codons, out-of-frame junctions, or ambiguous translated residues. V3J clonotypes were defined as sequences sharing the same inferred V gene, J gene, and CDR3 amino acid sequence. Percentage overlap between repertoires was calculated by dividing the number of shared unique clonotypes by the size of the smaller repertoire. Richness of each repertoire was evaluated using RTK rarefaction, the Chao1 estimator, and Recon v2.1 estimates of unobserved clonotypes. Generation probabilities for all TCRbeta clonotypes obtained by the gDNA method from a handful of donors were computed using OLGA. TCRdb holds this immuneACCESS table with in-frame rearrangements only. Some clones are missing; in checked studies, unresolved V genes explain under half, and the rest has no known cause. Clonal size and the V and J genes are those of that table, whereas D and trimming came from the DNA. Recorded for this sample are 760,000 or so clones; approximately 97% of them occurred a single time. Under 0.25% of the sample is held by the ten biggest clonotypes.

For the CD8 naive samples, CD45RO-negative cells were positively selected for CCR7, yielding a CD45RA+CCR7+ population from which TemRA cells were excluded. Healthy HIV-negative adults with no recently reported acute infections or vaccinations were included as donors. Every donor was a Caucasian adult residing in Nashville, Tennessee, USA. Blood was collected by leukapheresis, and PBMCs were isolated by Ficoll-Histopaque density gradient centrifugation and then cryopreserved in liquid nitrogen vapor phase. Analytical flow cytometry was used to check the purity and quantity of each magnetically sorted T cell population. Genomic DNA was isolated from every sorted fraction and measured by UV absorbance on a Nanodrop 2000c.

Sequencing was performed on naive CD8+ T cells sorted from blood. Reading the label with the study, this specimen's cell subset or site is: CD45RA+CCR7+. The TCR comes from a man younger than 40 in good health. This sequence uses TRBV6-6 and TRBJ2-7, with 14 middle bases fitting TRBD2. The CDR3 protein is CASSPRTSGRNHEQYF. Read as DNA, the sequence is TGTGCCAGCAGTCCGCGGACTAGCGGGAGGAACCACGAGCAGTACTTC.